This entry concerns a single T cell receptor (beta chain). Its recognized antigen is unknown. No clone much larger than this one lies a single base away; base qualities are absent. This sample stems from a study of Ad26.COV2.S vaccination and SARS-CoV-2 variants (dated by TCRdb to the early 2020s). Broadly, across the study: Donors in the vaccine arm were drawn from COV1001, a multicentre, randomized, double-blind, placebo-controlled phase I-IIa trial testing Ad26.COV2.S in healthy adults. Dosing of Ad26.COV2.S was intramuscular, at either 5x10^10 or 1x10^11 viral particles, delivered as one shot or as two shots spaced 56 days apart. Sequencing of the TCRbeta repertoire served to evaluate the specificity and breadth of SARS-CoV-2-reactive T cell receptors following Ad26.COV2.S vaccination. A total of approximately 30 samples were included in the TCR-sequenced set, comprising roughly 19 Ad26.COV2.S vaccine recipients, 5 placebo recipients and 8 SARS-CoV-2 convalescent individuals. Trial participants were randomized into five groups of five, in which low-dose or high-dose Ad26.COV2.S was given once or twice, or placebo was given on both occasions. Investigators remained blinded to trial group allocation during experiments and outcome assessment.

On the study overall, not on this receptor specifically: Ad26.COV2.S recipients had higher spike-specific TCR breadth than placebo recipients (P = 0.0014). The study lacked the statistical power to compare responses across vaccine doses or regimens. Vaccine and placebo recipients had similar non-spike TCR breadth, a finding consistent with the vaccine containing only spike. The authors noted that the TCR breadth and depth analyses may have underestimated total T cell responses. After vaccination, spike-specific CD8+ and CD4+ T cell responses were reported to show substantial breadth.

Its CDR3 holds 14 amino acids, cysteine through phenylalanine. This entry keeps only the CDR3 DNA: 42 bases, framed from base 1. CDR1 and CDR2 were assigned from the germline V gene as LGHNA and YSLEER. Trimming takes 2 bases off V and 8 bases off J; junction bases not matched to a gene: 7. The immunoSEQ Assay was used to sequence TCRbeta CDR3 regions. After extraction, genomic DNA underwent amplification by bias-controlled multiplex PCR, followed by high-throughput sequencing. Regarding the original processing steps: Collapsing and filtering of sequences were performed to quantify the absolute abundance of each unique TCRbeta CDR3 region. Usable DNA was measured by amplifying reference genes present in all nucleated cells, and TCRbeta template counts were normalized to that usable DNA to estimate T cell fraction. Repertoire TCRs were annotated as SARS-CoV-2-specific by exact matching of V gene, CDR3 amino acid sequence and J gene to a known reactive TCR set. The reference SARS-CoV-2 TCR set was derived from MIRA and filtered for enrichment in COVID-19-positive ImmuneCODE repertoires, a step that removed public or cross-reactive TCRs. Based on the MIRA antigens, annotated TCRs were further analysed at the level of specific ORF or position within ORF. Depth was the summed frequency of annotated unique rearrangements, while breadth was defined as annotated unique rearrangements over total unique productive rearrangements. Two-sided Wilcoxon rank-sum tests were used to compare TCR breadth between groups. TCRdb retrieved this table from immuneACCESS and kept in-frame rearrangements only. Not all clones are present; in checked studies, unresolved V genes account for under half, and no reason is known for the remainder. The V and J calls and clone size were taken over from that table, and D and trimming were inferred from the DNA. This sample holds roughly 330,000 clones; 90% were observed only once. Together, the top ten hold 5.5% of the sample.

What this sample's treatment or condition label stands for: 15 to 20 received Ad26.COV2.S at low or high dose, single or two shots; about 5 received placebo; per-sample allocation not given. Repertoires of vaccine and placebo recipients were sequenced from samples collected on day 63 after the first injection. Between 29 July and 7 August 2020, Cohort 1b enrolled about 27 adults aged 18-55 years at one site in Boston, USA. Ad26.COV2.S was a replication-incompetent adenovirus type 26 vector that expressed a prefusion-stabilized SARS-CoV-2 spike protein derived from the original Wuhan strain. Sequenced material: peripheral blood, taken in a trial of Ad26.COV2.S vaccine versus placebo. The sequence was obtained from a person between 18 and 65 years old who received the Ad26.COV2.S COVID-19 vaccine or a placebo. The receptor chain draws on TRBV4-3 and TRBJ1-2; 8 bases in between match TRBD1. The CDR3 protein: CASSQRQGARGYTF. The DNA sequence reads TGCGCCAGCAGCCAAAGGCAGGGGGCGCGGGGCTACACCTTC.